The 11 T cell receptor beta chains presented below share a single source sample, sequenced in a study of T cell changes during pregnancy in multiple sclerosis. Some clones are missing from TCRdb's copy, which holds only in-frame ones; the method was immunoSEQ multiplex PCR. The repertoire consists of around 88,000 clones, with approximately 93% occurring once and the leading ten covering approximately 2.5%. This specimen was peripheral blood, taken in the first trimester of pregnancy. The source of these receptors is a female donor with multiple sclerosis, enrolled in a pregnancy study.

The chain carries TRBV28 and TRBJ1-5; D remains ambiguous. The CDR3 has 17 residues. The germline CDR1 and CDR2 sequences are MDHEN and SYDVKM. Trimming shortened V by 7 bases and J by 2 bases, and 21 bases separated the two germline ends. The CDR3: CASTLLMAGVGNQPQHF. The CDR3 nucleotides read TGTGCCAGCACCTTATTAATGGCCGGGGTGGGCAATCAGCCCCAGCATTTT.

The chain uses TRBV28 and TRBJ2-4; D not resolved. Germline CDR1 is MDHEN and CDR2 is SYDVKM. The CDR3 covers 11 residues. V lost 4 bases and J lost 8, with 6 bases in between. This CDR3 reads CASSSFHIQYF. In DNA form, the CDR3 reads TGTGCCAGCAGTTCATTCCACATTCAGTACTTC.

This clone was found a few times. V gene TRBV4-3 combines with J gene TRBJ1-6, with 8 bases identical to TRBD1. Germline V gives CDR1 LGHNA, CDR2 YSLEER. The CDR3 runs to 15 residues. After removal of 1 base from V and 10 bases from J, the junction contained 6 bases not matched to a gene. The CDR3 spells CASSQATGVESPLHF. The DNA for the CDR3 is TGCGCCAGCAGCCAAGCGACAGGGGTTGAATCACCCCTCCACTTT.

The chain carries TRBV7-8 and TRBJ1-1; possibly TRBD1 for D (6 bases). CDR3 size: 15 residues. V gave up 4 bases and J gave up 2 bases, with 14 bases separating them. The germline CDR1 and CDR2 sequences are SGHVS and FQNEAQ. This chain's CDR3 is CASSSVGQGNTEAFF. The DNA of the CDR3 is TGTGCCAGCAGCTCCGTGGGACAAGGAAACACTGAAGCTTTCTTT.

This chain uses TRBV10-3 with TRBJ1-2; perhaps TRBD1 as D (5 bases). Germline CDR1 is ENHRY and CDR2 is SYGVKD. The CDR3 is 16 amino acids. V gave up 2 bases and J gave up 0 bases, with 13 bases separating them. CDR3 sequence: CAISERTGNTNYGYTF. Here the CDR3 DNA reads TGTGCCATCAGTGAGAGAACAGGAAATACTAACTATGGCTACACCTTC.

The rearrangement joins TRBV28 to TRBJ1-6; possible D gene TRBD1, 6 bases. The CDR3 runs 15 residues. The germline V gene has CDR1 MDHEN and CDR2 SYDVKM. Between the trimmed V and J ends, which lost 4 bases and 8 bases, there was a span of 15 bases. CDR3 loop: CASSSPGEGDSPLHF. Here the CDR3 DNA reads TGTGCCAGCAGTTCCCCAGGGGAGGGGGATTCACCCCTCCACTTT.

This chain links TRBV5-1 with TRBJ2-7, with 7 bases that match TRBD1. Germline V gene sequence: CDR1 SGHRS, CDR2 YFSETQ. V was clipped by 0 bases and J by 5 bases; unmatched bases: 5. The CDR3 is 14 residues long. CDR3 coding DNA: TGCGCCAGCAGCTTGGAGACAGGGTATGACGAGCAGTACTTC. As protein: CASSLETGYDEQYF.

The chain recombines TRBV6-5 with TRBJ2-2; possibly TRBD1 for D (5 bases). V was trimmed by 8 bases and J by 2 bases, leaving 6 bases between them. Germline V gene lookup returns CDR1 MNHEY and CDR2 SVGAGI. CDR3 length: 12 residues. CDR3 in amino acids: CASQGNTGELFF. In DNA, the CDR3 is TGTGCCAGCCAGGGTAACACCGGGGAGCTGTTTTTT.

The gene calls are TRBV15 and TRBJ2-7; 8 bases are shared with TRBD1. CDR1 and CDR2 from the germline V gene are LNHNV and YYDKDF (reference sequence). The CDR3 is 15 residues long. V shed 1 base and J 2 bases; nucleotides not matched to a gene: 4. The DNA for the CDR3 is TGTGCCACCAGCAGAGCCCCAGGGGGCACCTACGAGCAGTACTTC. Encoded protein: CATSRAPGGTYEQYF.

This chain joins TRBV5-1 and TRBJ2-3; 11 bases align to TRBD2. Per the germline V gene, CDR1 is SGHRS and CDR2 is YFSETQ. The CDR3 is 16 residues long. V trimming: 0 bases; J trimming: 3 bases; junction bases outside the gene matches: 3. The CDR3 bases are TGCGCCAGCAGCTTGGGGGCTAGCGGGAGGACAGATACGCAGTATTTT. This sequence encodes CASSLGASGRTDTQYF. The complete variable domain, with remaining parts taken from reference TRBV5-1 and TRBJ2-3, reads KAGVTQTPRYLIKTRGQQVTLSCSPISGHRSVSWYQQTPGQGLQFLFEYFSETQRNKGNFPGRFSGRQFSNSRSEMNVSTLELGDSALYLCASSLGASGRTDTQYFGPGTRLTVL.

Worth noting for this clone: Other DNA sequences from this sample encode an identical CDR3 as well. The gene calls are TRBV18 and TRBJ2-7; 9 bases line up with TRBD1. Looked up from germline, CDR1 is KGHSH and CDR2 is LQKENI. With V trimmed by 1 base and J by 4 bases, 5 bases remained unmatched. The length of the CDR3 is 15 residues. CDR3 DNA: TGTGCCAGCTCACCACAGAGGGGACAGGGATACGAGCAGTACTTC. It encodes CASSPQRGQGYEQYF.